A single T cell receptor beta chain is shown here with its context. This entry comes from a study of cytomegalovirus exposure and HLA in healthy donors. The J segment lost 7 bases and the V segment lost 7 bases, leaving 5 bases of the junction unmatched. Germline CDR1 and CDR2: MNHNY and SVGAGI (reference sequence). The CDR3 spans 13 residues. It was with 60 Vbeta and 13 Jbeta primers that the PCR ran. Using immunoSEQ multiplex PCR, the repertoire was profiled, and TCRdb retains in-frame clones only, with some absent. The sample holds some 120,000 clones, about 70% seen once. The source material was PBMCs. The chain links TRBV6-6 to TRBJ1-4, with 8 nucleotides matching TRBD1. The TCR comes from a woman aged 35 to 49 in good health and CMV-seronegative. CDR3 DNA sequence: TGTGCCAGCACGGACAGGGCTAGTGAAAAACTGTTTTTT. It encodes CASTDRASEKLFF.